These 26 T cell receptor beta chains originate from one sample sequenced in a study of blood T cells in healthy people across ages. Next came a second PCR, run for about 6 to 11 cycles, which used a sample-barcoded 5' primer along with a J-beta primer mix. TCRdb independently ran MiXCR on the 5' RACE reads; one entry per CDR3 protein. The data show about 640,000 distinct CDR3 sequences, 45% to 65% seen once. The sample taken for sequencing was blood. These TCRs come from a man aged 60 to 69 in good health.

V and J are TRBV20-1 and TRBJ2-1; 7 nucleotides align to TRBD2. Germline V gene data show CDR1 as DFQATT and CDR2 as SNEGSKA (reference sequence). The CDR3 is 14 residues long. V lost 2 bases and J lost 4; bases outside the gene matches: 5. CDR3 residues: CSARRLAEYNEQFF. The CDR3 DNA follows: TGCAGTGCTAGAAGGCTAGCGGAGTACAATGAGCAGTTCTTC.

This rearrangement joins TRBV9 to TRBJ2-5, with D tentatively TRBD1 (6 bases). The better agreement between TRBJ2-7 and the DNA end casts doubt on the J call. CDR1 is SGDLS and CDR2 is YYNGEE in the germline V gene. The CDR3 contains 15 residues. The CDR3 nucleotides are TGTGCCAGCAGAGAGTTAAGACAGGTCCCCTTCGAGCAGTACTTC. The encoded protein is CASRELRQVPFEQYF.

The J gene is TRBJ2-5, the V gene TRBV25-1; a possible D gene is TRBD1 (5 bases). The CDR3 sequence is 13 residues long. Germline V CDR1 and CDR2: MGHDK, SYGVNS. Trimming stripped 3 bases from V and 0 bases from J, with 5 bases between. The CDR3 loop is CASSETDQETQYF. The CDR3 bases are TGTGCCAGCAGTGAGACAGACCAAGAGACCCAGTACTTC.

This clonotype was counted a single time. The rearrangement joins TRBV6-5 to TRBJ2-7; tentatively, D is TRBD2 (5 bases). The V end was cut by 4 bases, the J end by 3 bases, with 13 bases between. The germline V gene encodes CDR1 MNHEY and CDR2 SVGAGI. The length of the CDR3 is 14 residues. CDR3 bases: TGTGCCAGCAGTTCAACTAGTATCCACTACGAGCAGTACTTC. Encoded protein: CASSSTSIHYEQYF.

V and J are TRBV6-1 and TRBJ2-4; 8 nucleotides align to TRBD2. The end of the DNA is better explained by TRBJ2-5, so the J call may be wrong. The CDR3 covers 16 residues. The V gene's germline CDR1 is MNHNS and CDR2 SASEGT. This CDR3 is CASSEGLAGLQETQYF. The CDR3 DNA reads TGTGCCAGCAGTGAAGGGTTAGCGGGGCTTCAAGAGACCCAGTACTTC.

This clonotype was observed a few times. The gene calls are TRBV29-1 and TRBJ2-6; D unclear. V lost 7 bases, J lost 4 bases, and 11 bases lay in between. The germline V gene encodes CDR1 SQVTM and CDR2 ANQGSEA. The CDR3 is 13 amino acids. CDR3 DNA sequence: TGCAGCGCGTGGGCATCCGGGGCCAACGTCCTGACTTTC. Protein sequence: CSAWASGANVLTF.

The chain has TRBV18 and TRBJ2-4; D perhaps matches TRBD2 (6 bases). The CDR3 contains 14 residues. V shed 3 bases and J shed 5 bases, with 11 bases lying between them. The germline V gene encodes CDR1 KGHSH and CDR2 LQKENI. The CDR3 here is CASSPGGDQNIQYF. The CDR3 DNA reads as TGTGCCAGCTCACCGGGCGGGGATCAAAACATTCAGTACTTC.

The chain employs TRBV3-1 and TRBJ2-7, with 7 bases matching TRBD2. Trimming at V came to 2 bases and at J to 6 bases, leaving 10 bases not matched to a gene. Germline CDR1 is LGHDT and CDR2 is YNNKEL (reference sequence). This CDR3 has 15 amino acids. CDR3 residues: CASSQIVGPGGEQYF. DNA of the CDR3: TGTGCCAGCAGCCAAATAGTGGGGCCGGGGGGCGAGCAGTACTTC.

The J gene is TRBJ2-5, the V gene TRBV20-1; 9 bases are a match to TRBD2. Per germline, CDR1 DFQATT and CDR2 SNEGSKA (reference sequence). The CDR3 is made up of 12 amino acids. Trimming took 5 bases from V and 9 from J; bases not matched to a gene: 7. The chain's CDR3 is CSALGGGAAQYF. The CDR3 DNA follows: TGCAGTGCTTTGGGCGGGGGGGCCGCCCAGTACTTC.

The chain joins TRBV12-3 or TRBV12-4 to TRBJ2-5; no reliable D call. The J call could be wrong; TRBJ2-7 is a better fit for the DNA end. The CDR3 totals 12 residues. CDR3 sequence (DNA): TGTGCCAGCAGTTTAATCTGGTACGAGCAGTACTTC. It codes for CASSLIWYEQYF.

V usage is TRBV5-6 and J usage is TRBJ2-7, with 9 bases fitting TRBD2. The CDR3 consists of 14 residues. Germline loops: CDR1 SGHDT, CDR2 YYEEEE. Unmatched junction bases numbered 2, after V lost 0 bases and J lost 4 bases. This CDR3 is CASSLVSGGYEQYF. CDR3 in DNA: TGTGCCAGCAGCTTGGTTAGCGGGGGTTACGAGCAGTACTTC.

The genes are TRBV4-1 and TRBJ1-2; TRBD1 aligns across 7 bases. Germline V gene lookup returns CDR1 MGHRA and CDR2 YSYEKL. The CDR3 consists of 16 residues. V lost 1 base and J lost 2; bases outside the gene matches: 7. Here the CDR3 DNA reads TGCGCCAGCAGCCAAGCTGGACAGGCATCAAACTATGGCTACACCTTC. Translated: CASSQAGQASNYGYTF.

Only one count was recorded for this clonotype. The genes are TRBV10-3 and TRBJ2-7; the D gene is possibly TRBD2 (6 bases). CDR1 ENHRY and CDR2 SYGVKD come from the germline V gene. Between the trimmed V and J ends, which lost 6 bases and 0 bases, there was a span of 9 bases. This CDR3 contains 13 residues. The CDR3 DNA reads TGTGCCATCAGCGCGGACTACTCCTACGAGCAGTACTTC. Its translation: CAISADYSYEQYF.

The V and J genes are TRBV2 and TRBJ1-1; D gene uncertain. In germline, CDR1 is SNHLY, CDR2 FYNNEI. This CDR3 has 12 amino acids. V was cut by 4 bases and J by 11 bases, with 14 bases left in between. In DNA form, the CDR3 reads TGTGCCAGCAGTGCCCCCATCAGTAGGGCTTTCTTT. Translated, it gives CASSAPISRAFF.

This sequence joins TRBV5-1 and TRBJ2-3, with 14 nucleotides matching TRBD2. V lost 4 bases and J lost 6; bases outside the gene matches: 7. This CDR3 region has 16 residues. Germline V CDR1 and CDR2: SGHRS, YFSETQ. CDR3 coding DNA: TGCGCCAGCAGCCCCCTGACTAGCGGGGGGGATGATACGCAGTATTTT. Translated, it gives CASSPLTSGGDDTQYF.

This clonotype was observed at least ten times. An end of the junction differs from the germline gene, which may be a read error. V usage is TRBV5-1 and J usage is TRBJ2-1; no firm D call. The CDR3 consists of 11 residues. CDR1 SGHRS and CDR2 YFSETQ come from the germline V gene. DNA for the CDR3: TGTGCCAGCAGTTCTTACAATGAGCAGTTCTTC. Translation gives CASSSYNEQFF.

The chain's CDR3 is CASSKGQGTEAFF. The CDR3 nucleotides are TGCGCCAGCAGCAAGGGGCAGGGCACTGAAGCTTTCTTT. The chain joins TRBV5-1 to TRBJ1-1, with D possibly TRBD1 on 5 matching bases. In germline, CDR1 is SGHRS, CDR2 YFSETQ. The V end lost 4 bases, the J end lost 4 bases, and 11 bases lay between the germline ends. CDR3 length equals 13 residues.

Only a few counts were recorded for this clonotype. CDR3 nucleotide sequence: TGTGCCAGCAGCTCCTCAGCATGGAGCTCCTACGAGCAGTACTTC. It translates to CASSSSAWSSYEQYF. This chain joins TRBV7-2 and TRBJ2-7; no reliable D call. The V gene's germline CDR1 is SGHTA and CDR2 FQGNSA. Trimming shortened V by 4 bases and J by 0 bases, and 13 bases separated the two germline ends. The CDR3 is made up of 15 amino acids.

This chain joins TRBV12-3 or TRBV12-4 and TRBJ2-1; a possible D gene is TRBD2 (5 bases). This CDR3 region has 15 residues. V lost 6 bases and J 4 bases, leaving 16 bases between the germline ends. CDR3 nucleotide sequence: TGTGCCAGCAGCCGGGCGGACGGAGGTTACAATGAGCAGTTCTTC. It translates to CASSRADGGYNEQFF.

J is TRBJ2-3 and V is TRBV12-3 or TRBV12-4; TRBD1 is a possible D gene (6 bases). V was shortened by 7 bases and J by 2 bases, with 13 bases between the two germline ends. The CDR3 sequence is 14 residues long. CDR3 amino acids: CASTTGDNTDTQYF. CDR3 nucleotide sequence: TGTGCCAGCACCACCGGGGACAACACAGATACGCAGTATTTT.

V gene TRBV6-1 combines with J gene TRBJ2-5, with 7 nucleotides matching TRBD2. This CDR3 has 16 amino acids. The junction had 11 bases not matched to a gene; V was cut back by 7 bases and J by 0 bases. Germline-derived CDR1 and CDR2 are MNHNS and SASEGT. This chain's CDR3 is CASIWASGDHQETQYF. The CDR3 coding sequence is TGTGCCAGCATTTGGGCTAGCGGAGATCACCAAGAGACCCAGTACTTC.

This clonotype was observed at least ten times. The genes are TRBV20-1 and TRBJ2-5; tentatively, D is TRBD1 (7 bases). V was shortened by 3 bases and J by 5 bases, with 16 bases between the two germline ends. Looked up from germline, CDR1 is DFQATT and CDR2 is SNEGSKA (reference sequence). CDR3 length: 14 residues. Here the CDR3 DNA reads TGCAGTGCTAGGTCACTCAGGGGGGACGAGACCCAGTACTTC. Its translation is CSARSLRGDETQYF.

V usage is TRBV2 and J usage is TRBJ2-1; tentative D call: TRBD1 (6 bases). The CDR3 runs to 14 residues. The V end lost 5 bases, the J end lost 9 bases, and 17 bases lay between the germline ends. Germline V gene sequence: CDR1 SNHLY, CDR2 FYNNEI. CDR3 sequence reads: CASSSDRRSSEQFF. The CDR3 nucleotides read TGTGCCAGCAGTAGTGACAGGAGGTCGAGTGAGCAGTTCTTC.

The chain is built from TRBV6-5 and TRBJ1-6, with 8 bases aligning to TRBD1. The CDR3 extends over 15 amino acids. J gave up 6 bases and V 6 bases, and 7 bases lay outside the gene matches. Looked up from germline, CDR1 is MNHEY and CDR2 is SVGAGI. This CDR3 reads CASSRAGGTNSPLHF. DNA for the CDR3: TGTGCCAGCAGCCGAGCAGGGGGCACTAATTCACCCCTCCACTTT.

The chain combines TRBV5-1 with TRBJ2-5; possible D gene TRBD1, 5 bases. The V end lost 0 bases, the J end lost 2 bases, and 14 bases lay between the germline ends. Germline V gene data show CDR1 as SGHRS and CDR2 as YFSETQ. The CDR3 runs 16 residues. CDR3 nucleotide sequence: TGCGCCAGCAGCTTGGGGGGCGGCCGCACACAAGAGACCCAGTACTTC. This translates into CASSLGGGRTQETQYF.

The sample holds a few counts of this clonotype. The chain is built from TRBV20-1 and TRBJ2-5; 16 bases are a match to TRBD2. Unmatched junction bases numbered 8, after V lost 6 bases and J lost 4 bases. CDR1 is DFQATT and CDR2 is SNEGSKA in the germline V gene (reference sequence). The CDR3 spans 16 residues. The CDR3 here is CSATLGLAGGPETQYF. The DNA of the CDR3 is TGCAGTGCAACCCTGGGACTAGCGGGAGGGCCAGAGACCCAGTACTTC.